The 28 T cell receptor beta chains presented below share a single source sample, sequenced in a study of T cells expressing NK-cell markers. TCRdb re-analyzed the 5' RACE reads; it lists each CDR3 protein once, without DNA. The sample table sets out 500,000 to 700,000 distinct CDR3 sequences. Input material: blood T cells: a sorted CD56 or NKG2C T cell subset, CD4+ or CD8+ T cells, or bulk PBMC T cells (not recorded which). These receptors all stem from a man aged 18-30 years in good health.

This chain joins TRBV5-6 and TRBJ2-5; the D gene TCRdb calls, TRBD1, cannot be checked with no DNA. The CDR3 extends over 15 amino acids. The germline V gene encodes CDR1 SGHDT and CDR2 YYEEEE. This CDR3 is CASSFDGGGPETQYF.

This chain uses TRBV15 with TRBJ2-1. Germline CDR1 LNHNV, CDR2 YYDKDF (reference sequence). This CDR3 spans 16 amino acids. CDR3: CATSTDGHVTYNEQFF.

The chain joins TRBV24-1 to TRBJ2-3; TCRdb names TRBD1, which stays unverified in the absence of DNA. The length of the CDR3 is 16 residues. Germline CDR1 reads KGHDR; CDR2 reads SFDVKD. The CDR3 sequence is CATSDPGTLGEDTQYF.

This sequence joins TRBV5-1 and TRBJ2-1; TCRdb indicates TRBD1, and absent DNA this call remains unverified. The CDR3 extends over 17 amino acids. Germline V gene sequence: CDR1 SGHRS, CDR2 YFSETQ. CDR3 sequence: CASSPWMGSSSYNEQFF.

The CDR3 is CSGEGGHASEQFF. V gene TRBV29-1 combines with J gene TRBJ2-1; TCRdb picks TRBD1, but there is no DNA to check that call. Germline values: CDR1 SQVTM, CDR2 ANQGSEA. The CDR3 length is 13 residues.

The genes are TRBV10-3 and TRBJ2-7; without DNA, the TCRdb call of TRBD2 cannot be checked. The CDR3 runs to 14 residues. Germline lookup yields CDR1 ENHRY and CDR2 SYGVKD. The CDR3 sequence: CATQKVAGEYEQYF.

This rearrangement joins TRBV7-3 to TRBJ2-1. Germline CDR1 and CDR2: SGHTA and FQGTGA. This CDR3 contains 14 residues. CDR3 sequence: CASSALAGLGEQFF. Complete variable domain (other parts from reference TRBV7-3 and TRBJ2-1): GAGVSQTPSNKVTEKGKYVELRCDPISGHTALYWYRQSLGQGPEFLIYFQGTGAADDSGLPNDRFFAVRPEGSVSTLKIQRTERGDSAVYLCASSALAGLGEQFFGPGTRLTVL.

The rearrangement links TRBV27 to TRBJ2-1; without DNA, the TCRdb call of TRBD2 cannot be checked. CDR1 is MNHEY and CDR2 is SMNVEV in the germline V gene (reference sequence). The CDR3 is made up of 15 amino acids. CDR3: CASSLTGTSINEQFF.

This sequence joins TRBV12-3 or TRBV12-4 and TRBJ1-3; TCRdb names TRBD1, which stays unverified in the absence of DNA. The CDR3 sequence is 14 residues long. CDR3 loop: CASNPSHRRNTIYF.

This rearrangement joins TRBV20-1 to TRBJ1-3; the TRBD1 assignment by TCRdb is unverifiable without DNA. This CDR3 contains 15 residues. Germline CDR1 is DFQATT and CDR2 is SNEGSKA (reference sequence). CDR3 protein: CSAREGSGTVNTIYF.

The V and J genes are TRBV4-2 and TRBJ2-1; TCRdb calls TRBD1, which cannot be checked without DNA. The CDR3 spans 16 residues. Germline loops: CDR1 LGHNA, CDR2 YNFKEQ. CDR3 residues: CASSQAGQRFYNEQFF.

J is TRBJ2-5 and V is TRBV12-3 or TRBV12-4; there is no DNA to check the TCRdb D call of TRBD1. This CDR3 contains 13 residues. The CDR3 protein is CASSRQGEKTQYF.

The CDR3 reads CSAARRGRGLEQYF. The J gene is TRBJ2-7, the V gene TRBV20-1; TCRdb picks TRBD1, but there is no DNA to check that call. From germline, CDR1 is DFQATT and CDR2 SNEGSKA (reference sequence). The CDR3 covers 14 residues.

The rearrangement uses TRBV7-3 and TRBJ1-5; as DNA is missing, the TRBD1 call by TCRdb cannot be tested. Germline V gene lookup returns CDR1 SGHTA and CDR2 FQGTGA. This CDR3 region has 12 residues. The CDR3 region is CASAPGDQPQHF. The entire variable domain, with the rest obtained from reference TRBV7-3 and TRBJ1-5, is as follows: GAGVSQTPSNKVTEKGKYVELRCDPISGHTALYWYRQSLGQGPEFLIYFQGTGAADDSGLPNDRFFAVRPEGSVSTLKIQRTERGDSAVYLCASAPGDQPQHFGDGTRLSIL.

This chain uses TRBV28 with TRBJ2-4; without DNA, the TCRdb call of TRBD2 cannot be checked. Germline lookup yields CDR1 MDHEN and CDR2 SYDVKM. There are 12 residues in the CDR3. The CDR3 protein is CASSPAKGIQYF.

This chain links TRBV10-3 with TRBJ2-3; TCRdb designates TRBD1, a call that cannot be tested without DNA. Germline values: CDR1 ENHRY, CDR2 SYGVKD. The CDR3 has 16 amino acids. CDR3: CAISDVTGGSGDTQYF.

V is TRBV20-1 and J is TRBJ2-7; the TCRdb D gene call, TRBD2, has no DNA to confirm it. The CDR3 is made up of 14 amino acids. Germline V CDR1 and CDR2: DFQATT, SNEGSKA (reference sequence). The CDR3 spells CSADRTSGKYEQYF.

This chain connects TRBV7-6 to TRBJ2-2. CDR1 SGHVS and CDR2 FNYEAQ come from the germline V gene. CDR3 size: 13 residues. The CDR3 loop is CASSLKNTGELFF. The full variable domain, its missing parts supplied by reference TRBV7-6 and TRBJ2-2, is GAGVSQSPRYKVTKRGQDVALRCDPISGHVSLYWYRQALGQGPEFLTYFNYEAQQDKSGLPNDRFSAERPEGSISTLTIQRTEQRDSAMYRCASSLKNTGELFFGEGSRLTVL.

CDR3 amino acids: CASSADRVGADTQYF. The V and J genes are TRBV5-1 and TRBJ2-3; as DNA is missing, the TRBD1 call by TCRdb cannot be tested. Germline V CDR1 and CDR2: SGHRS, YFSETQ. This CDR3 region has 15 residues.

This chain connects TRBV9 to TRBJ2-5. This CDR3 has 14 residues. Looked up from germline, CDR1 is SGDLS and CDR2 is YYNGEE. The CDR3 sequence is CASSGSSVGETQYF.

V and J are TRBV6-2 or TRBV6-3 and TRBJ2-7; as DNA is missing, the TRBD2 call by TCRdb cannot be tested. Germline CDR1 MNHEY, CDR2 SVGEGT. This CDR3 has 16 residues. The chain's CDR3 is CASSKTTGLGVDEQYF.

This chain links TRBV7-2 with TRBJ2-7; the TCRdb D gene call, TRBD2, has no DNA to confirm it. Germline V gene lookup returns CDR1 SGHTA and CDR2 FQGNSA. This CDR3 spans 17 amino acids. CDR3: CASSLAGTSVSSYEQYF. The variable domain in full, completed from reference TRBV7-2 and TRBJ2-7, reads GAGVSQSPSNKVTEKGKDVELRCDPISGHTALYWYRQSLGQGLEFLIYFQGNSAPDKSGLPSDRFSAERTGGSVSTLTIQRTQQEDSAVYLCASSLAGTSVSSYEQYFGPGTRLTVT.

The chain couples TRBV12-3 or TRBV12-4 to TRBJ2-7. The length of the CDR3 is 14 residues. CDR3: CASSESERAYEQYF.

This sequence joins TRBV12-3 or TRBV12-4 and TRBJ2-1; the TRBD1 assignment by TCRdb is unverifiable without DNA. The CDR3 length is 12 residues. CDR3 region: CASSAGTRNRFF.

V and J are TRBV5-5 and TRBJ2-3; TCRdb indicates TRBD2, and absent DNA this call remains unverified. CDR3 length: 16 residues. Germline CDR1 SGHKS, CDR2 YYEKEE (reference sequence). CDR3 in amino acids: CASSLGLAGADNTQYF. Full variable domain (rest looked up from reference TRBV5-5 and TRBJ2-3): DAGVTQSPTHLIKTRGQQVTLRCSPISGHKSVSWYQQVLGQGPQFIFQYYEKEERGRGNFPDRFSARQFPNYSSELNVNALLLGDSALYLCASSLGLAGADNTQYFGPGTRLTVL.

The rearrangement links TRBV2 to TRBJ2-6. The CDR3 length is 14 residues. CDR1 and CDR2 from the germline V gene are SNHLY and FYNNEI. CDR3 loop: CASRNFGGANVLTF.

V is TRBV7-9 and J is TRBJ2-7; TCRdb's assignment of TRBD1 cannot be checked, as there is no DNA. The length of the CDR3 is 14 residues. The germline V gene encodes CDR1 SEHNR and CDR2 FQNEAQ (reference sequence). The CDR3: CASSFPDRDYEQYF.

V and J are TRBV5-1 and TRBJ2-2; TCRdb calls TRBD1, which cannot be checked without DNA. This CDR3 is 14 amino acids long. Germline CDR1 reads SGHRS; CDR2 reads YFSETQ. The CDR3 spells CASSKTGTSGELFF.